The source of this T cell receptor (beta chain) is a study of shared clonotypes between healthy human individuals (dated by TCRdb to 2018 to 2020). Broadly, across the study: A couple of women and a few men aged 18 to 49 years were included in the cohort. For each donor, CD4 naive and CD4 memory were each run on three plates, CD8 naive on two plates, and CD8 memory on one plate. To estimate repertoire size and how much clonotypes are shared between individuals, the study performed deep sequencing of blood TCR repertoires from roughly five healthy adults. Libraries were prepared and TCR repertoires were sequenced by different laboratories using diverse techniques, in order to increase sequencing depth and limit assay-specific biases. Leukapheresis yielded between about 0.9 and 9 billion PBMCs per donor. The paper's findings and limits, for the study overall: When a few donors were compared, the shared fraction of clonotypes was about 5% for naive CD4, 3.5% to 4% for naive CD8, roughly 2.5% for memory CD4, and 0.35% to 0.4% for memory CD8. Larger estimated clonotype richness was generally found for naive subsets than for memory subsets. Rarefaction of sorted-subset datasets indicated incomplete sequencing despite the large sequencing depth. Because the study included only a small number of donors, the genetic and exposure-history diversity represented was limited. Only blood was sampled, and tissue TCR repertoires likely differ from those in blood. Clonotypes shared by all four sorted-subset donors showed higher generation probabilities than non-shared clonotypes. Pairwise subsampling led to the expectation that sequencing depth would affect the degree of clonotype sharing among donors.

As to this clone: What antigen it recognizes has not been identified. The record has no base qualities; no much larger clone is one base away.

Donors were healthy HIV-negative adults with no recently reported acute infections or vaccinations. Only Caucasian adults living in Nashville, Tennessee, USA were represented among the donors. CD4+ T cells were enriched by magnetic negative selection; naive cells were then positively selected on CD45RA, and the negative fraction formed the memory subset. After blood collection by leukapheresis, PBMCs were isolated using Ficoll-Histopaque density gradient centrifugation and then cryopreserved in the vapor phase of liquid nitrogen. Analytical flow cytometry was used to check the purity and quantity of each magnetically sorted T cell population. From each sorted fraction, genomic DNA was isolated and quantified by UV absorbance on a Nanodrop 2000c. Via the germline V gene, CDR1 is MNHNS and CDR2 SASEGT. The V end loses 7 bases and the J end loses 1 base, and a stretch of 14 bases separates them. Spanning cysteine to phenylalanine, the CDR3 consists of 14 amino acids. The sequence is cut down to CDR3 DNA, 42 bases in frame from base 1.

TCR CDR3 regions were amplified from genomic DNA by multiplex PCR using the deep immunoSEQ assay. Extracted genomic DNA from each cell subset was distributed evenly across all wells of several immunoSEQ 96-well plates, and each plate was treated as a replicate. For sorted subsets, roughly 200 ng of genomic DNA, equivalent to 25,000 to 35,000 T cell genomes, went into each replicate PCR. Purified libraries were quantified with a Qubit 3.0 fluorometer, sized on a Bioanalyzer 2100, and re-quantified with the KAPA Library Quantification kit. Each immunoSEQ 96-well plate was sequenced on its own single-read 150-cycle Illumina NextSeq 550 flow cell. The study's own analysis went as follows. Because the immunoSEQ output held only junctional sequences and lacked quality scores, the filtering could not match the filtering applied to full-length reads. To assign V/J genes and CDR3, sequences were annotated using PyIR, a Python wrapper for IgBLAST v1.9, with IMGT germline references. Reads were removed for weak V/J assignments (E-value above 1e-6), missing CDR3, stop codons, out-of-frame junctions, or ambiguous translated residues. V3J clonotypes were defined as sequences sharing an identical inferred V gene, J gene, and CDR3 amino acid sequence. To compute the percentage overlap between repertoires, the number of shared unique clonotypes was divided by the size of the smaller repertoire. RTK rarefaction, the Chao1 estimator, and Recon v2.1 estimates of unobserved clonotypes were used to assess repertoire richness. Generation probabilities were computed with OLGA for all TCRbeta clonotypes obtained by the gDNA method from several donors. Drawn from immuneACCESS, this table holds only the in-frame rearrangements with V and J called that TCRdb kept. Clones are partly lost; checked studies trace under half to an unresolved V gene and leave the rest unexplained. V, J and clone size are taken as reported in that table, and D and trimming were inferred from the DNA itself. The sample table lists 1,400,000 or so clones, 97% to 99% of them with a count of one. The ten largest clones add up to roughly 0.35% of the sample.

The TCR comes from a man under 40 in good health. The V and J genes are TRBV6-1 and TRBJ2-7; the D gene is perhaps TRBD1, from 5 matching bases. The sequenced sample consisted of naive CD4+ T cells sorted from blood. The sample's cell subset or site label, decoded: CD45RA+ positively selected. The bases are TGTGCCAGCACTAGACAGCTCACATCCTACGAGCAGTACTTC. Translated, this is CASTRQLTSYEQYF.